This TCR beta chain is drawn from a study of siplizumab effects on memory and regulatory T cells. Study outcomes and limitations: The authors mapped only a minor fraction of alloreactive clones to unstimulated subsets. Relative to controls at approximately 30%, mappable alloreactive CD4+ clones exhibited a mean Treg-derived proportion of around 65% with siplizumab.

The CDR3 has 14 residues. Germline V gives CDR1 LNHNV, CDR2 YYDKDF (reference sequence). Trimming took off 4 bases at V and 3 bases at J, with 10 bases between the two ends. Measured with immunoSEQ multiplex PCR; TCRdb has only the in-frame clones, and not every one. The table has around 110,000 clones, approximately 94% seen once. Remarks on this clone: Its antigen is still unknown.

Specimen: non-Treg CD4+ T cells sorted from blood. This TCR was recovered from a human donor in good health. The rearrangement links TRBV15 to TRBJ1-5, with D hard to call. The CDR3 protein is CATSKTDINQPQHF. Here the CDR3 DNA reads TGTGCCACCAGCAAAACGGATATCAATCAGCCCCAGCATTTT.